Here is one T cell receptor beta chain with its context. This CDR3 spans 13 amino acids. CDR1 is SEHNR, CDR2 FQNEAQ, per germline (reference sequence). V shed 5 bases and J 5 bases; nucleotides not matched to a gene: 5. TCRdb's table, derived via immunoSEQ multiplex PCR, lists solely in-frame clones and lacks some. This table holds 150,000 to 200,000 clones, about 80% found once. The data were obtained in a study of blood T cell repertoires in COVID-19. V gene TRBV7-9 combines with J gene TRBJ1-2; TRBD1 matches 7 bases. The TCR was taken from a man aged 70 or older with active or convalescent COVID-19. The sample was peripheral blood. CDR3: CASSLQGIYGYTF. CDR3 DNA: TGTGCCAGCAGCCTACAGGGGATATATGGCTACACCTTC.